The present TCR beta chain was sequenced within a study of shared clonotypes between healthy human individuals. General study points: Although depth was large, rarefaction showed that sequencing of the sorted subsets was incomplete. When naive CD4 clonotypes were compared across a few donors, about 5% were shared. It was only blood that was sampled, and tissue repertoires likely differ.

CD45RO-negative, CCR7-positively selected cells formed the naive CD8 fraction, excluding terminally differentiated effector memory CD45RA+ cells. This table comes from immunoSEQ multiplex PCR, and its TCRdb copy is limited to in-frame clones, with some not included. The sample has approximately 1.9 million clones, 93% seen once. CDR3 length: 10 residues. Per germline, CDR1 SGHAT and CDR2 FQNNGV. Trimming stripped 4 bases from V and 7 bases from J, with 5 bases between. As for this clone: Its matching antigen is unknown. The sample has other DNA sequences that encode this CDR3 too.

The origin of this receptor is a man in his late teens or twenties in good health. Some clones in this sample may be carry-over from other donors' samples. The gene calls are TRBV11-2 and TRBJ2-7, with TRBD2 as a possible D gene (5 bases). The specimen was naive CD8+ T cells from PBMCs. The chain's CDR3 is CASSSGEQYF. CDR3 bases: TGTGCCAGCAGCTCGGGGGAGCAGTACTTC.